The 32 T cell receptor beta chains below come from one sample, sequenced in a study of T cells in women clearing cervical HPV infection. Some clones are missing from TCRdb's copy, which holds only in-frame ones; the method was immunoSEQ multiplex PCR. The table lists 30,000 or so clones. Sequencing input: blood buffy coat. Source of these receptors: a woman aged 18 to 69 with a cervical HPV16 infection that either progressed to CIN3+ or cleared (not recorded which).

Regarding this clone: The read terminates 3 residues ahead of where the CDR3 ends, so the germline J gene completes it. V usage is TRBV29-1 and J usage is TRBJ2-2; no firm D call. The germline V gene has CDR1 SQVTM and CDR2 ANQGSEA. V gave up 5 bases and J gave up 5 bases, with 15 bases separating them. The CDR3 runs to 14 residues. The DNA read from the CDR3 is TGCAGCGTTCTCCATAGTGTACTTACCGGGGAG. This encodes CSVLHSVLTGE. The entire CDR3 protein is CSVLHSVLTGELFF.

As for this clone: The DNA ends 3 residues before the CDR3 does, and the rest of the CDR3 is filled in from the germline J gene. J is TRBJ1-5 and V is TRBV20-1; TRBD1 is a possible D gene (5 bases). This CDR3 has 13 amino acids. CDR1 and CDR2 from the germline V gene are DFQATT and SNEGSKA (reference sequence). Trimming removed 3 bases at V and 5 bases at J, with 11 bases between. The sequenced CDR3 bases are TGCAGTGCTAGCAGCGGGGCCGATCAGCCC. Encoded protein: CSASSGADQP. The whole CDR3 protein reads CSASSGADQPQHF.

On this clone: The read ends 3 residues before the CDR3 terminus; that terminus is restored from the germline J gene. This rearrangement joins TRBV19 to TRBJ1-4; TRBD1 matches 10 bases. V was pared by 4 bases and J by 7 bases, with 3 bases of the junction left unmatched. The CDR3 has 14 residues. CDR1 and CDR2 from the germline V gene are LNHDA and SQIVND (reference sequence). The CDR3: CASSSRDRGEKLFF. The CDR3 DNA, read in part, is TGTGCCAGTAGTAGCCGGGACAGGGGTGAAAAA.

Turning to this clone: With the read ending 3 residues before the CDR3 end, the germline J gene is used to fill in that end. The chain carries TRBV18 and TRBJ2-2; 10 bases align to TRBD1. CDR3 length equals 15 residues. The V gene end was trimmed by 5 bases and the J gene end by 5 bases; junction bases not matched to a gene: 5. CDR1 is KGHSH and CDR2 is LQKENI in the germline V gene. This chain's CDR3 is CASSERQGATGELFF. The sequenced part of the CDR3 DNA is TGTGCCAGCTCAGAACGACAGGGGGCTACCGGGGAG.

With regard to this clone: The read terminates 3 residues ahead of where the CDR3 ends, so the germline J gene completes it. This rearrangement joins TRBV18 to TRBJ1-2; 7 bases align to TRBD1. CDR1 and CDR2 (germline): KGHSH, LQKENI. CDR3 length: 13 residues. The CDR3 here is CASSPQGEGDYTF. The CDR3 bases that were read are TGTGCCAGCTCACCGCAGGGGGAGGGCGAC.

In the case of this clone: The read ends 3 residues early relative to the CDR3; the germline J gene fills the gap. The chain recombines TRBV7-8 with TRBJ1-1; unclear D gene. In germline, CDR1 is SGHVS, CDR2 FQNEAQ. V lost 1 base and J 0 bases, leaving 9 bases between the germline ends. CDR3 length: 15 residues. The DNA read from the CDR3 is TGTGCCAGCAGCTTAGAGAAGAACATGAACACTGAA. Protein sequence: CASSLEKNMNTE. From start to end, the CDR3 is CASSLEKNMNTEAFF.

A note on this clone: The read ends 3 residues shy of where the CDR3 ends; the end is completed using the germline J gene. The V and J genes are TRBV5-1 and TRBJ2-7; 9 bases fit TRBD2. The CDR3 is made up of 15 amino acids. In germline, CDR1 is SGHRS, CDR2 YFSETQ. Germline trimming cut 4 bases from V and 4 bases from J; bases unmatched to any gene: 9. The CDR3 reads CASSLTGTSSYEQYF. The sequenced CDR3 bases are TGCGCCAGCAGCCTAACCGGGACTAGCAGTTACGAG.

Note on this clone: The observed sequence ends 3 residues before the CDR3 terminus, with the missing tail filled in from the germline J gene. The rearrangement uses TRBV7-3 and TRBJ2-2; 10 nucleotides align to TRBD1. V shed 6 bases, J shed 3 bases, and the junction held 7 bases outside the gene matches. Germline CDR1 reads SGHTA; CDR2 reads FQGTGA. The CDR3 contains 16 residues. The CDR3 DNA, read in part, is TGTGCCAGCAGTCAGGGGGACAGGGGTTACACCGGGGAG. Protein product: CASSQGDRGYTGE. The CDR3, in full, reads CASSQGDRGYTGELFF.

Incomplete CDR3 DNA: TGCAGTGCTAGACCGCAAACAGGGTATGAG. Translated, it gives CSARPQTGYE. The full-length CDR3 reads as CSARPQTGYEQFF. The chain has TRBV20-1 and TRBJ2-1; D is perhaps TRBD1 (6 bases). The sequence runs out 3 residues before the end of the CDR3; the remainder is reconstructed from the germline J gene. Germline V CDR1 and CDR2: DFQATT, SNEGSKA (reference sequence). V was clipped by 2 bases and J by 8 bases, with 13 bases between them. There are 13 residues in the CDR3.

Turning to this clone: The sequence runs out 3 residues before the end of the CDR3; the remainder is reconstructed from the germline J gene. The chain couples TRBV7-6 to TRBJ2-7, with 8 bases lining up with TRBD1. The CDR3 contains 15 residues. Germline values: CDR1 SGHVS, CDR2 FNYEAQ. Trimming cost V 5 bases and J 3 bases; bases outside gene matches: 9. CDR3 DNA, as far as it was read: TGTGCCAGCAGCAAAGACAGGGGTCCCCACTACGAG. Amino acid sequence: CASSKDRGPHYE. The complete CDR3 protein is CASSKDRGPHYEQYF. Full variable domain (missing parts from reference TRBV7-6 and TRBJ2-7): GAGVSQSPRYKVTKRGQDVALRCDPISGHVSLYWYRQALGQGPEFLTYFNYEAQQDKSGLPNDRFSAERPEGSISTLTIQRTEQRDSAMYRCASSKDRGPHYEQYFGPGTRLTVT.

Note on this clone: The read falls 3 residues short of the CDR3 end, and the missing part is taken from the germline J gene. V gene TRBV7-9 combines with J gene TRBJ1-2; D is unresolved. CDR3 length: 11 amino acids. Germline CDR1 reads SEHNR; CDR2 reads FQNEAQ (reference sequence). The CDR3 sequence is CASSLDYDYTF. The covered CDR3 bases are TGTGCCAGCAGCTTAGACTACGAC.

Notes on this clone: Coverage ceases 3 residues before the CDR3 finishes, and the germline J gene fills in the end. The V and J genes are TRBV5-1 and TRBJ1-2; a possible D gene is TRBD1 (6 bases). V lost 3 bases and J lost 4, with 10 bases in between. The CDR3 has 13 residues. Germline lookup yields CDR1 SGHRS and CDR2 YFSETQ. The covered CDR3 bases are TGCGCCAGCAGCTCGCAGGGGATCTATGGC. As protein: CASSSQGIYG. The entire CDR3 reads CASSSQGIYGYTF. The entire variable domain, with the rest obtained from reference TRBV5-1 and TRBJ1-2, is as follows: KAGVTQTPRYLIKTRGQQVTLSCSPISGHRSVSWYQQTPGQGLQFLFEYFSETQRNKGNFPGRFSGRQFSNSRSEMNVSTLELGDSALYLCASSSQGIYGYTFGSGTRLTVV.

Points on this clone: The CDR3 end is not reached by the read, which stops 3 residues before it; the germline J gene fills it in. The rearrangement uses TRBV5-1 and TRBJ2-5; weak D call: TRBD1 (5 bases). With 5 bases removed from V and 1 base from J, the gap between germline ends came to 18 bases. The CDR3 spans 16 residues. Germline CDR1 is SGHRS and CDR2 is YFSETQ. CDR3 sequence reads: CASSLRPGQVQETQYF. The sequenced part of the CDR3 DNA is TGCGCCAGCAGTTTACGCCCAGGGCAGGTCCAAGAGACC. The variable domain in full, with the rest retrieved from reference TRBV5-1 and TRBJ2-5, is KAGVTQTPRYLIKTRGQQVTLSCSPISGHRSVSWYQQTPGQGLQFLFEYFSETQRNKGNFPGRFSGRQFSNSRSEMNVSTLELGDSALYLCASSLRPGQVQETQYFGPGTRLLVL.

Note on this clone: The read falls 3 residues short of the CDR3 end, and the missing part is taken from the germline J gene. The rearrangement uses TRBV7-9 and TRBJ2-1; weak D call: TRBD1 (5 bases). Germline lookup yields CDR1 SEHNR and CDR2 FQNEAQ (reference sequence). V lost 4 bases and J 7 bases, leaving 11 bases between the germline ends. The CDR3 is 13 residues long. CDR3 DNA (partial): TGTGCCAGCAGCTCAGGGCTGGAGAATGAG. Encoded protein: CASSSGLENE. The CDR3, in full, reads CASSSGLENEQFF.

A remark on this clone: Coverage ceases 3 residues before the CDR3 finishes, and the germline J gene fills in the end. V is TRBV6-2 or TRBV6-3 and J is TRBJ2-2; 8 bases map to TRBD2. CDR1 MNHEY and CDR2 SVGEGT come from the germline V gene. Trimming took 5 bases from V and 5 from J; bases not matched to a gene: 7. The CDR3 contains 15 residues. The sequenced CDR3 bases are TGTGCCAGCAGTGACCCTGGCGGGGGGACCGGGGAG. Amino acid sequence: CASSDPGGGTGE. The full CDR3 protein is CASSDPGGGTGELFF.

In the case of this clone: The read finishes 3 residues shy of the CDR3 end, and the germline J gene is used to complete it. V is TRBV2 and J is TRBJ1-2; D possibly corresponds to TRBD1 (6 bases). The CDR3 is made up of 15 amino acids. Germline-derived CDR1 and CDR2 are SNHLY and FYNNEI. CDR3 sequence reads: CASTVYGGSNNEYTF. The sequenced part of the CDR3 DNA is TGTGCCAGCACTGTGTATGGGGGCTCGAACAATGAG.

Comments on this clone: The DNA ends 3 residues before the CDR3 does, and the rest of the CDR3 is filled in from the germline J gene. Other DNA sequences in the same sample also yield this CDR3. The chain uses TRBV7-9 and TRBJ1-3; D remains unclear. V was pared by 7 bases and J by 7 bases, with 14 bases between. The germline V gene encodes CDR1 SEHNR and CDR2 FQNEAQ (reference sequence). The CDR3 runs to 13 residues. The CDR3 reads CASTLGSLNTIYF. The CDR3 bases that were read are TGTGCCAGCACCCTAGGAAGTCTTAACACC.

CDR3 sequence: CASSQASREYVGELFF. The sequenced part of the CDR3 DNA is TGCGCCAGCAGCCAAGCTTCGCGGGAGTATGTCGGGGAG. The chain couples TRBV4-1 to TRBJ2-2; 7 bases agree with TRBD2. Sequencing ends 3 residues short of the CDR3 end; the germline J gene provides the rest. Germline V lookup: CDR1 MGHRA, CDR2 YSYEKL. The ends lost 1 base at V and 7 bases at J; junction bases unmatched: 9. The CDR3 spans 16 residues.

As regards this clone: The read falls 3 residues short of the CDR3 end, and the missing part is taken from the germline J gene. This chain links TRBV7-2 with TRBJ1-1, with D possibly TRBD1 on 5 matching bases. Per the germline V gene, CDR1 is SGHTA and CDR2 is FQGNSA. V was shortened by 4 bases and J by 5 bases, with 11 bases between the two germline ends. The CDR3 sequence is 13 residues long. CDR3 DNA, as far as it was read: TGTGCCAGCAGCTCCCAAAGGGGAACTGAA. It yields the protein CASSSQRGTE. The whole CDR3 sequence is CASSSQRGTEAFF.

For this clone: The read halts 3 residues ahead of the CDR3 end, with the missing end drawn from the germline J gene. V usage is TRBV14 and J usage is TRBJ2-1, with D possibly TRBD2 on 6 matching bases. Trimming removed 2 bases from V and 7 bases from J, with 18 bases in between. Germline CDR1 SGHDN, CDR2 FVKESK. The CDR3 contains 16 residues. The sequenced CDR3 bases are TGTGCCAGCAGCCAAAAAAGGCAAACGGGACTTAATGAG. It codes for CASSQKRQTGLNE. The whole CDR3 sequence reads CASSQKRQTGLNEQFF.

Turning to this clone: The DNA ends 3 residues before the CDR3 does, and the rest of the CDR3 is filled in from the germline J gene. This chain joins TRBV24-1 and TRBJ1-2; D might be TRBD1 (6 bases). CDR3 length equals 13 residues. Germline V CDR1 and CDR2: KGHDR, SFDVKD. Trimming took off 3 bases at V and 4 bases at J, with 8 bases between the two ends. Partial CDR3 DNA: TGTGCCACCAGTGATCTGGACAGCTATGGC. Translation gives CATSDLDSYG. The complete CDR3 reads CATSDLDSYGYTF.

For this clone: The read terminates 3 residues ahead of where the CDR3 ends, so the germline J gene completes it. The rearrangement links TRBV7-9 to TRBJ1-2, with a tentative D call TRBD1 (6 bases). V was clipped by 1 base and J by 7 bases, with 13 bases between them. This CDR3 has 14 residues. Germline V lookup: CDR1 SEHNR, CDR2 FQNEAQ (reference sequence). The CDR3: CASSLVRDTRGYTF. The sequenced part of the CDR3 DNA is TGTGCCAGCAGCTTAGTTCGGGACACCCGTGGC.

The CDR3 loop reads CAWSVIGETQYF. The DNA read from the CDR3 is TGTGCCTGGAGTGTTATCGGAGAGACC. This sequence joins TRBV30 and TRBJ2-5, with D unclear. The read halts 3 residues ahead of the CDR3 end, with the missing end drawn from the germline J gene. Germline lookup yields CDR1 GTSNPN and CDR2 SVGIG (reference sequence). Trimming cost V 0 bases and J 4 bases, with 6 bases left between them. CDR3 length: 12 residues.

Comment on this clone: Sequencing ends 3 residues short of the CDR3 end; the germline J gene provides the rest. The V and J genes are TRBV11-2 and TRBJ2-7; a weak D match, TRBD1 (6 bases). The germline V gene has CDR1 SGHAT and CDR2 FQNNGV. The CDR3 loop spans 14 amino acids. V was shortened by 1 base and J by 3 bases, with 10 bases between the two germline ends. CDR3 sequence: CASSLAGAGYEQYF. The CDR3 DNA, read in part, is TGTGCCAGCAGCTTAGCAGGGGCGGGCTACGAG.

As concerns this clone: The CDR3 end lies 3 residues beyond the end of the read and is filled in from the germline J gene. This rearrangement joins TRBV19 to TRBJ1-5; D remains ambiguous. Deletions cut 5 bases from V and 4 bases from J, with 9 bases between. The V gene's germline CDR1 is LNHDA and CDR2 SQIVND (reference sequence). This CDR3 is 13 amino acids long. CDR3 loop: CASSLQKNQPQHF. The CDR3 bases that were read are TGTGCCAGTAGTTTGCAGAAGAATCAGCCC.

On this clone itself: The read finishes 3 residues shy of the CDR3 end, and the germline J gene is used to complete it. The chain uses TRBV7-3 and TRBJ2-1, with TRBD2 matching over 10 bases. The germline gives CDR1 SGHTA, CDR2 FQGTGA. This CDR3 contains 15 residues. V lost 5 bases, J lost 5 bases, and 6 bases stayed unmatched. CDR3 sequence: CASSGSSGRHNEQFF. Incomplete CDR3 DNA: TGTGCCAGCAGCGGGAGTAGCGGGAGGCACAATGAG. Together with reference TRBV7-3 and TRBJ2-1, the CDR3 gives the full variable domain: GAGVSQTPSNKVTEKGKYVELRCDPISGHTALYWYRQSLGQGPEFLIYFQGTGAADDSGLPNDRFFAVRPEGSVSTLKIQRTERGDSAVYLCASSGSSGRHNEQFFGPGTRLTVL.

The CDR3 DNA, read in part, is TGTGCCAGCAGCTTCCCGCCGGGGAACACTGAA. It encodes CASSFPPGNTE. The complete CDR3 reads CASSFPPGNTEAFF. This chain links TRBV7-9 with TRBJ1-1; the D is unclear. Read sequence stops 3 residues before the CDR3 end, and the germline J gene provides the missing end. The CDR3 spans 14 residues. The V gene's germline CDR1 is SEHNR and CDR2 FQNEAQ (reference sequence). With 3 bases removed from V and 1 base from J, the gap between germline ends came to 9 bases.

In the case of this clone: The sequence runs out 3 residues before the end of the CDR3; the remainder is reconstructed from the germline J gene. The chain uses TRBV9 and TRBJ1-3; maybe TRBD1 (6 bases). This CDR3 is 16 amino acids long. Trimming took 3 bases from V and 2 from J, leaving 15 bases between them. Germline V lookup: CDR1 SGDLS, CDR2 YYNGEE. The CDR3 bases that were read are TGTGCCAGCAGCGAGGAGCCGGGACACGCTGGAAACACC. It yields the protein CASSEEPGHAGNT. The full CDR3 reads CASSEEPGHAGNTIYF.

As to this clone: Read sequence stops 3 residues before the CDR3 end, and the germline J gene provides the missing end. The chain joins TRBV18 to TRBJ1-1; no clear D. The CDR3 runs 14 residues. V lost 8 bases and J lost 5, with 18 bases in between. The germline V gene encodes CDR1 KGHSH and CDR2 LQKENI. The CDR3 bases that were read are TGTGCCAGCACTAACTTGGAGACCTCAACTGAA. This gives the protein CASTNLETSTE. Given in full, the CDR3 is CASTNLETSTEAFF.

Comment on this clone: The read finishes 3 residues shy of the CDR3 end, and the germline J gene is used to complete it. The gene calls are TRBV5-6 and TRBJ2-7; 10 bases line up with TRBD1. CDR1 is SGHDT, CDR2 YYEEEE, per germline. J was trimmed by 0 bases and V by 2 bases; bases with no gene match: 2. The CDR3 runs to 15 residues. The CDR3 protein is CASSLWTGGSYEQYF. CDR3 DNA (partial): TGTGCCAGCAGCTTATGGACAGGGGGCTCCTACGAG.

Note on this clone: The CDR3 is cut off 3 residues early in the read; its end comes from the germline J gene. This rearrangement joins TRBV20-1 to TRBJ2-5, with 9 bases lining up with TRBD2. With V trimmed by 1 base and J by 2 bases, 8 bases remained unmatched. The CDR3 covers 16 residues. Germline values: CDR1 DFQATT, CDR2 SNEGSKA (reference sequence). This CDR3 reads CSARGRAGGPQETQYF. The CDR3 DNA, read in part, is TGCAGTGCTAGAGGACGCGCGGGAGGGCCTCAAGAGACC.

CDR3: CASSQGTGLGKAYNEQFF. The part of the CDR3 DNA that was read is TGTGCCAGCAGCCAGGGGACAGGGCTTGGGAAAGCCTACAATGAG. J is TRBJ2-1 and V is TRBV14; 9 positions agree with TRBD1. The CDR3 goes on 3 residues after the read ends, and that part is filled in from the germline J gene. This CDR3 contains 18 residues. Germline lookup yields CDR1 SGHDN and CDR2 FVKESK. With V trimmed by 3 bases and J by 2 bases, 11 bases remained unmatched.